The 3 T cell receptor beta chains reported below all come from one sample, sequenced in a study of neoadjuvant anti-PD-1 for oral cavity cancer. Profiled with immunoSEQ multiplex PCR; TCRdb holds only in-frame clones, not every one. The table lists some 70,000 clones, approximately 85% of them singletons. Time point given: after neoadjuvant nivolumab, at surgical resection. The material sequenced was PBMCs, taken after nivolumab (anti-PD-1) treatment. The receptors were sampled from a person aged 35-79 years with oral cavity squamous cell carcinoma.

The genes are TRBV29-1 and TRBJ2-7, with D uncertain. Trimming left V 8 bases short and J 0 bases short, with 11 bases between. The CDR3 is made up of 12 amino acids. Germline V gives CDR1 SQVTM, CDR2 ANQGSEA. Written as DNA, the CDR3 is TGCAGCTATGCAGGTTCCTCCTACGAGCAGTACTTC. Protein: CSYAGSSYEQYF.

The V call is TRBV10-3, the J call TRBJ2-1; D unresolved. The germline V and J ends were trimmed by 9 bases and 1 base, with 13 bases remaining between them. The length of the CDR3 is 14 residues. CDR1 and CDR2 (germline): ENHRY, SYGVKD. Written as DNA, the CDR3 is TGTGCCATTGGAGCGCAGACATCCTACAATGAGCAGTTCTTC. Protein: CAIGAQTSYNEQFF.

The gene calls are TRBV5-1 and TRBJ1-1; D is unclear. This CDR3 region has 15 residues. V lost 7 bases and J lost 4, with 20 bases in between. Germline V gives CDR1 SGHRS, CDR2 YFSETQ. CDR3 protein: CASRSEGLVGTEAFF. The CDR3 bases are TGCGCCAGCCGCAGCGAGGGTTTGGTTGGCACTGAAGCTTTCTTT.